A single TCR beta chain is shown here with its context. Its antigen is as yet unknown. This sample is part of a study of T cells in Graves' hyperthyroidism and ophthalmopathy. TCR beta CDR3 region amplification was performed from RNA transcripts. The HTBI set primed first-round TCR CDR3 RT-PCR. One entry per CDR3 protein results from TCRdb running MiXCR on the multiplex PCR reads. The sample lists almost 250,000 distinct CDR3 sequences, almost 25% occurring once. Trimming took 3 bases from V and 4 from J, leaving 9 bases between them. CDR3 length equals 14 residues. Clinical symptoms, serum thyroxine and TRAb, thyroid ultrasound and orbital computed tomography were used for the diagnoses. General observations from the study: Most thyroid clonotypes expanded above 0.001 were also detected in blood.

The chain combines TRBV12-3 or TRBV12-4 with TRBJ2-2; D is unclear. This clonotype was sampled from a woman aged 40 to 55 with Graves' ophthalmopathy. The sequencing input was blood. The CDR3, as DNA: TGTGCCAGCAGTTTTTCAGGCTTCACCGGGGAGCTGTTTTTT. Residues: CASSFSGFTGELFF.